Listed below are T cell receptor beta chains from one sample, sequenced in a study of T cells in Graves' hyperthyroidism and ophthalmopathy. TCRdb processed the multiplex PCR reads anew with MiXCR; each CDR3 protein has one entry. Found here are about 300,000 distinct CDR3 sequences, around a fifth of them singletons; the top ten hold under 40%. What was sequenced was blood. These receptors originate from a man aged 50-59 years with Graves' ophthalmopathy. Each CDR3 is given with its conserved first and last residue. D genes are given only for firm matches. Part of the rows lack a size; the others show once, few, many or a class for expanded clones.

j_call,v_call,clone_size,d_call,cdr3_aa,cdr3_nt
TRBJ2-2,TRBV7-8,many,-,CASSLNRERTGELFF,TGTGCCAGCAGCTTGAACAGGGAGCGGACCGGGGAGCTGTTTTTT
TRBJ1-2,TRBV28,few,-,CASSLDGRTYGYTF,TGTGCCAGCAGTTTGGATGGGCGGACCTATGGCTACACCTTC
TRBJ1-4,TRBV7-9,few,TRBD1,CASRGTATATNEKLFF,TGTGCCAGCAGGGGGACAGCCACTGCAACTAATGAAAAACTGTTTTTT
TRBJ1-3,TRBV9,many,-,CASSVGGPGNTIYF,TGTGCCAGCAGCGTAGGAGGACCTGGAAACACCATATATTTT
TRBJ2-3,TRBV20-1,many,TRBD1,CSASMVWDREGTDTQYF,TGCAGTGCTAGTATGGTTTGGGACAGGGAGGGCACAGATACGCAGTATTTT
TRBJ2-7,TRBV11-1,many,TRBD2,CASAPGTSLHEQYF,TGTGCCAGCGCCCCCGGGACTAGTCTCCACGAGCAGTACTTC
TRBJ1-4,TRBV29-1,many,-,CSVGIPQGVNEKLFF,TGCAGCGTTGGAATCCCGCAGGGAGTTAATGAAAAACTGTTTTTT
TRBJ2-4,TRBV6-1,few,-,CASSEAGGGHLNIQYF,TGTGCCAGCAGTGAAGCGGGGGGAGGCCATTTAAACATTCAGTACTTC
TRBJ1-1,TRBV15,many,-,CATSARRQGGTEAFF,TGTGCCACCAGCGCCCGGAGGCAGGGAGGCACTGAAGCTTTCTTT
TRBJ2-4,TRBV6-2/TRBV6-3,-,-,CASSSQFRTRLAKNIQYF,TGTGCCAGCAGTTCACAATTCAGGACCCGGCTAGCCAAAAACATTCAGTACTTC
TRBJ1-1,TRBV7-9,many,-,CASSLGFRANTEAFF,TGTGCCAGCAGCTTAGGTTTTAGAGCGAACACTGAAGCTTTCTTT
TRBJ1-6,TRBV28,few,-,CASSRPGQRNSPLHF,TGTGCCAGCAGTAGACCGGGACAACGAAATTCACCCCTCCACTTT
TRBJ1-1,TRBV12-3/TRBV12-4,many,-,CASTHTGPNTEAFF,TGTGCCAGCACCCACACAGGACCGAACACTGAAGCTTTCTTT
TRBJ2-7,TRBV28,few,-,CASSPGSETGIYEQYF,TGTGCCAGCAGTCCCGGTTCAGAGACAGGAATCTACGAGCAGTACTTC
TRBJ2-1,TRBV5-1,-,TRBD2,CASSLRPSGNNEQFF,TGCGCCAGCAGCTTGCGGCCTAGCGGGAACAATGAGCAGTTCTTC
TRBJ2-3,TRBV28,many,-,CASSLTGDTDTQYF,TGTGCCAGCAGTTTAACCGGAGACACAGATACGCAGTATTTT
TRBJ1-2,TRBV20-1,many,-,CSAAAGATYNYGYTF,TGCAGTGCTGCGGCAGGGGCCACCTATAACTATGGCTACACCTTC
TRBJ2-5,TRBV18,-,TRBD2,CASSFERERRETQYF,TGTGCCAGCTCATTCGAGCGGGAGAGGCGGGAGACCCAGTACTTC
TRBJ2-7,TRBV29-1,many,-,CSDTYEQYF,TGCAGCGACACCTACGAGCAGTACTTC
TRBJ2-1,TRBV30,many,-,CAWSAGIAVYNEQFF,TGTGCCTGGAGCGCCGGGATAGCGGTCTACAATGAGCAGTTCTTC
TRBJ1-6,TRBV14,-,TRBD1,CASSKRDRGFNSPLHF,TGTGCCAGCAGCAAAAGGGACAGGGGGTTTAATTCACCCCTCCACTTT
TRBJ1-2,TRBV2,many,-,CASSEAGGYGYTF,TGTGCCAGCAGTGAAGCAGGGGGCTATGGCTACACCTTC
TRBJ1-4,TRBV14,many,TRBD1,CASSLRRGRVEKLFF,TGTGCCAGCAGCCTCCGCAGGGGGCGGGTAGAAAAACTGTTTTTT
TRBJ1-1,TRBV29-1,-,-,CSVSGTPNTEAFF,TGCAGCGTTTCCGGGACACCGAACACTGAAGCTTTCTTT
TRBJ1-2,TRBV19,-,-,CASSIVPDGYTF,TGTGCCAGTAGTATAGTACCGGACGGCTACACCTTC
TRBJ2-3,TRBV3-1,many,TRBD2,CASSQVGEAGGTQYF,TGTGCCAGCAGCCAAGTGGGGGAAGCGGGAGGTACGCAGTATTTT
TRBJ2-5,TRBV20-1,many,-,CSALRQDLPETQYF,TGCAGTGCATTACGACAGGACCTTCCAGAGACCCAGTACTTC
TRBJ1-1,TRBV7-9,few,TRBD1,CASSSRDRTNTEAFF,TGTGCCAGCAGCTCCCGGGACAGGACCAACACTGAAGCTTTCTTT
TRBJ2-1,TRBV29-1,many,TRBD1,CSVEGSGGKSEQFF,TGCAGCGTTGAGGGGTCAGGGGGAAAGAGTGAGCAGTTCTTC
TRBJ2-3,TRBV10-3,many,-,CAISDPRGERTDTQYF,TGTGCCATCAGTGACCCCCGGGGAGAGAGGACAGATACGCAGTATTTT
TRBJ2-5,TRBV12-3/TRBV12-4,many,TRBD1,CASSSTGGGETQYF,TGTGCCAGCAGTTCAACAGGGGGTGGGGAGACCCAGTACTTC
TRBJ1-5,TRBV20-1,many,-,CSAIREVDQPQHF,TGCAGTGCTATAAGAGAGGTCGATCAGCCCCAGCATTTT
TRBJ2-2,TRBV3-1,-,TRBD2,CASSQVASGRVLPGELFF,TGTGCCAGCAGCCAAGTCGCTAGCGGGAGGGTATTGCCCGGGGAGCTGTTTTTT
TRBJ2-5,TRBV20-1,many,-,CSASGVQETQYF,TGCAGTGCTAGTGGCGTCCAAGAGACCCAGTACTTC
TRBJ2-5,TRBV28,once,-,CASSLGAGLRETQYF,TGTGCCAGCAGTTTAGGGGCAGGGCTGCGGGAGACCCAGTACTTC
TRBJ1-1,TRBV19,few,-,CASSKTGMGGNTEAFF,TGTGCCAGTAGTAAAACAGGGATGGGAGGAAACACTGAAGCTTTCTTT
TRBJ2-3,TRBV19,few,-,CASSIDLGVWAGADTQYF,TGTGCCAGTAGTATAGATCTAGGAGTCTGGGCAGGAGCAGATACGCAGTATTTT
TRBJ2-2,TRBV9,few,TRBD2,CASSVSGKDTGELFF,TGTGCCAGCAGCGTTAGCGGGAAGGACACCGGGGAGCTGTTTTTT
TRBJ2-7,TRBV7-2,-,-,CASSLAALYERYF,TGTGCCAGCAGCTTAGCGGCTCTCTACGAGCGGTACTTC
TRBJ2-1,TRBV5-6,many,-,CASSYPPANEQFF,TGTGCCAGCAGCTACCCACCCGCGAATGAGCAGTTCTTC
TRBJ2-7,TRBV20-1,-,TRBD2,CSARDLSRTSGRLEQYF,TGCAGTGCTAGAGACCTATCTAGGACTAGCGGGAGGCTCGAGCAGTACTTC
TRBJ2-1,TRBV14,many,TRBD2,CASSRFRAGEEDEQFF,TGTGCCAGCAGCAGGTTCCGCGCGGGAGAGGAGGATGAGCAGTTCTTC
TRBJ2-3,TRBV10-3,-,-,CAISDPGTSTDTQYF,TGTGCCATCAGTGATCCGGGAACTAGCACAGATACGCAGTATTTT